The T cell receptor (beta chain) under discussion was sequenced for a study of blood T cell repertoires in COVID-19 (dated by TCRdb to 2019 to 2021). Background for the entire study: Samples covering the acute and convalescent phases of COVID-19 were provided by collaborators in the United States, Italy and Spain. Where HLA class I and class II types were available, the types were taken from metadata supplied by the sample provider, not from assay-based typing. The repertoires were made available in a free public database intended to serve as a resource for research on the immune response to SARS-CoV-2. The dataset comprised deeply sampled blood TCRbeta repertoires from subjects exposed to, actively infected with, or recovered from COVID-19. The sample metadata nearly always contained a de-identified subject ID, COVID-19 status, age in years and sex. The material from the prospective study consisted of cDNA or gDNA derived from T cells, B-cell-depleted T cells, or PBMCs. Samples came from the ongoing ImmuneRACE study (first 160 participants) plus 1,254 subjects from 6 global collaborators.

With respect to this clone: The target of this receptor is not known. Base qualities are not provided; no much larger clone lies one nucleotide away.

Participants in the prospective study were enrolled through a virtual design, were aged about 18 to 90 years, and lived in approximately 25 United States geographic areas. In the prospective study, participants were assigned to cohorts based on the clinical history participants reported in a screening survey and a study questionnaire. Recovered participants in ImmuneRACE Cohort 3 were defined by two consecutive negative NP/OP PCR tests, clearance by a healthcare professional, or resolution of symptoms. In the prospective study, mobile phlebotomists collected whole blood, serum and a nasopharyngeal or oropharyngeal swab from each participant. Prospective study participants could optionally give additional blood draws and questionnaires over an approximately two-month period. Before DNA extraction, prospective study blood samples were shipped either frozen or at room temperature. In the germline V gene, CDR1 corresponds to SNHLY and CDR2 to FYNNEI. The CDR3 runs 13 residues from the cysteine to the phenylalanine. The kept DNA is CDR3 alone, 39 bases in frame from the first base. V is cut back by 3 bases and J by 7 bases, with 5 bases in the junction unmatched.

The immunoSEQ Assay, a bias-controlled multiplex PCR, was used to amplify TCRbeta CDR3 regions from genomic DNA. The original methods were these. Nucleated cell counts per sample were estimated from amplification of reference gene primers within the assay. To quantify the absolute abundance of each unique TCRbeta CDR3 rearrangement, sequence reads were collapsed and filtered. For each sample, productive Simpson clonality was calculated as the square root of Simpson's diversity index across productive rearrangements. The clones in this table, taken by TCRdb from immuneACCESS, are in-frame only. Not every clone is retained; where verified, under half of the shortfall comes from an unresolved V gene, and the cause of the rest is unknown. The V and J calls and clone size were taken over from that table, and D and trimming were inferred from the DNA. This sample holds about 230,000 clones; around 84% were observed only once. The ten largest clonotypes hold 15% to 19% of the sample.

General conclusions and limits of the study: Clinical and demographic metadata were provided uncurated, with the amount varying by source and participant.

The chain links TRBV2 with TRBJ1-2; 7 nucleotides in the junction match TRBD1. Sequences were obtained from PBMCs or T cells enriched from blood (not recorded which). This clonotype was sampled from a man younger than 35 who had recovered from COVID-19. The CDR3 region reads CASSDHRGSGYTF. The DNA sequence is TGTGCCAGCAGTGACCACAGGGGTTCTGGCTACACCTTC.